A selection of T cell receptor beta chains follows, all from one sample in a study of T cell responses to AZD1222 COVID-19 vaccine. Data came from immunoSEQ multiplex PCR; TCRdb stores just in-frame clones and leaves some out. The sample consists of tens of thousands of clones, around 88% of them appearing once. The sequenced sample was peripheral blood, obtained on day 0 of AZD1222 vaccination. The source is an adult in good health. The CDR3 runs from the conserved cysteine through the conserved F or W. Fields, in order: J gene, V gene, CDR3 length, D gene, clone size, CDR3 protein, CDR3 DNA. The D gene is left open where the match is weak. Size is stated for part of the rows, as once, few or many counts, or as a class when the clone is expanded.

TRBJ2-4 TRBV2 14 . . CASSSPPAKNIQYF TGTGCCAGCAGTAGCCCCCCAGCCAAAAACATTCAGTACTTC
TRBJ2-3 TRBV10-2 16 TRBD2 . CASREERGGPRDTQYF TGCGCCAGCAGGGAGGAGCGGGGGGGCCCTAGAGATACGCAGTATTTT
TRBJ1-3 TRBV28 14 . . CASRTTASGNTIYF TGTGCCAGCAGGACGACAGCCTCTGGAAACACCATATATTTT
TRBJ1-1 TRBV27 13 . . CASRDNLNTEAFF TGTGCCAGCAGAGACAATCTGAACACTGAAGCTTTCTTT
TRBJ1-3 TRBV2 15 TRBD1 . CASRGDRFTQDTIYF TGTGCCAGCAGGGGGGACAGGTTCACTCAGGACACCATATATTTT
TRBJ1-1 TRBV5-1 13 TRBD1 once CASSFGQGTEAFF TGCGCCAGCAGCTTCGGACAGGGCACTGAAGCTTTCTTT
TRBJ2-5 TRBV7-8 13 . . CASSFRVEETQYF TGTGCCAGCAGCTTCAGGGTTGAAGAGACCCAGTACTTC
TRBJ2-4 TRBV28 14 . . CASSWDLAKNIQYF TGTGCCAGCAGTTGGGACCTAGCCAAAAACATTCAGTACTTC
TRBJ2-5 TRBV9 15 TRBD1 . CASSVATGVGETQYF TGTGCCAGCAGCGTGGCGACAGGGGTGGGAGAGACCCAGTACTTC
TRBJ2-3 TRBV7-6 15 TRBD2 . CASSSTSGRIDTQYF TGTGCCAGCAGCTCGACTAGCGGGAGGATAGATACGCAGTATTTT
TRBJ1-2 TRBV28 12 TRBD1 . CASSLRGFGYTF TGTGCCAGCAGTCTCAGGGGGTTCGGCTACACCTTC
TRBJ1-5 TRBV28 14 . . CASSSLGAGQPQHF TGTGCCAGCAGTTCCCTCGGGGCTGGTCAGCCCCAGCATTTT
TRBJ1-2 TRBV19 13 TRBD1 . CASLRRDSDGYTF TGTGCCAGCCTTAGACGGGACAGCGATGGCTACACCTTC
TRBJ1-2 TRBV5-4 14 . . CASSFERSLYGYTF TGTGCCAGCAGCTTCGAAAGGAGCCTCTATGGCTACACCTTC
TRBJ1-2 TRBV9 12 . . CASSSRGDGYTF TGTGCCAGCAGCTCCCGAGGGGACGGCTACACCTTC
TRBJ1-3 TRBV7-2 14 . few CASSPYVSGNTIYF TGTGCCAGCAGCCCTTACGTATCTGGAAACACCATATATTTT
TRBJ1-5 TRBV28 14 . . CASAPRGMYQPQHF TGTGCCAGCGCACCGAGGGGGATGTACCAGCCCCAGCATTTT
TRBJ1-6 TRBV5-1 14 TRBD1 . CASSPDRNNSPLHF TGCGCCAGCAGCCCGGACAGGAATAATTCACCCCTCCACTTT
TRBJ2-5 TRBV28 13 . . CASSLVLQETQYF TGTGCCAGCAGTTTGGTACTCCAAGAGACCCAGTACTTC
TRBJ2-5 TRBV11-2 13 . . CASSFLDQETQYF TGTGCCAGCAGCTTCCTAGACCAAGAGACCCAGTACTTC
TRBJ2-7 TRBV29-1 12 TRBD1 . CSVEDLGQAEYF TGCAGCGTCGAAGACCTCGGACAGGCGGAGTACTTC
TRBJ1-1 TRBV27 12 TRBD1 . CASSGGGTEAFF TGTGCCAGCTCAGGGGGCGGCACTGAAGCTTTCTTT
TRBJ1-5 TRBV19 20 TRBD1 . CASGPGQGALWTRGNQPQHF TGTGCCAGTGGGCCGGGACAGGGGGCTCTATGGACCCGGGGCAATCAGCCCCAGCATTTT
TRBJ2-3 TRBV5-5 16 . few CASSPRGGQSTDTQYF TGTGCCAGCAGCCCCAGGGGCGGACAGAGCACAGATACGCAGTATTTT
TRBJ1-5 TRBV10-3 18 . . CAISESPLRGPLNQPQHF TGTGCCATCAGTGAGTCGCCCCTACGGGGGCCCCTAAATCAGCCCCAGCATTTT
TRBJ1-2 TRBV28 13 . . CASSSSQAYGYTF TGTGCCAGCAGTTCCTCCCAAGCCTATGGCTACACCTTC
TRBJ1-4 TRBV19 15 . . CASSERWGGSEKLFF TGTGCCAGTAGTGAGCGTTGGGGAGGAAGCGAAAAACTGTTTTTT
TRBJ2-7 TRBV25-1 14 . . CASRARDRSYEQYF TGTGCCAGCAGGGCCCGGGACCGGTCCTACGAGCAGTACTTC
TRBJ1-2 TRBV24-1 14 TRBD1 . CATSEPGQGNGYTF TGTGCCACCAGTGAGCCCGGACAGGGGAATGGCTACACCTTC
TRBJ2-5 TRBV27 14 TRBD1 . CASSVAGQEETQYF TGTGCCAGCAGTGTGGCAGGACAGGAAGAGACCCAGTACTTC
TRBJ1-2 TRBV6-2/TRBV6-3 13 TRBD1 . CASSPTGSYGYTF TGTGCCAGCAGTCCGACAGGGAGCTATGGCTACACCTTC
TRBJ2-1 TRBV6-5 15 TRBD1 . CASSTSGQGYNEQFF TGTGCCAGCAGCACTTCGGGACAGGGCTACAATGAGCAGTTCTTC
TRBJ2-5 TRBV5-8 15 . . CASSPQGGRVETQYF TGTGCCAGCAGCCCCCAGGGGGGGCGCGTCGAGACCCAGTACTTC
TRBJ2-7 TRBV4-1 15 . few CASSQGQAEGYEQYF TGCGCCAGCAGCCAAGGCCAGGCGGAGGGATACGAGCAGTACTTC
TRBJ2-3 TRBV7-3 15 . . CASSSGRGRTDTQYF TGTGCCAGCAGCTCAGGTCGGGGACGCACAGATACGCAGTATTTT
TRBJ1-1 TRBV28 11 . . CASSERTEAFF TGTGCCAGCAGTGAGAGGACTGAAGCTTTCTTT
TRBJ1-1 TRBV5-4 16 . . CASSLAGIAGGVVAFF TGTGCCAGCAGCTTGGCTGGTATCGCGGGGGGGGTGGTGGCTTTCTTT
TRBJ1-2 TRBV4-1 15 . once CASSQDAGRSYGYTF TGCGCCAGCAGCCAAGATGCTGGGCGGTCCTATGGCTACACCTTC
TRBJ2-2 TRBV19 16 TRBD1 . CASSIVRGGYTGELFF TGTGCCAGTAGTATTGTTAGAGGGGGCTACACCGGGGAGCTGTTTTTT
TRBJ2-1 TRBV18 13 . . CASSPTRIPEQFF TGTGCCAGCTCACCCACCCGCATCCCTGAGCAGTTCTTC
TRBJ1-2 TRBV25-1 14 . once CASSGLPPGYGYTF TGTGCCAGCAGTGGACTCCCTCCAGGGTACGGCTACACCTTC
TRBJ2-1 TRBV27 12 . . CASSLPGDEQFF TGTGCCAGCAGTTTACCGGGAGATGAGCAGTTCTTC
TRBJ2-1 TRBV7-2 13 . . CASSLGRSFEQFF TGTGCCAGCAGCCTCGGGAGAAGCTTTGAGCAGTTCTTC
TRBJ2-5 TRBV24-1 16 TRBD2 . CATSGGLAGGKETQYF TGTGCCACCAGTGGGGGACTAGCGGGAGGTAAAGAGACCCAGTACTTC
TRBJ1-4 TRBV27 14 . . CASSFQGASEKLFF TGTGCCAGCAGTTTCCAGGGAGCGAGTGAAAAACTGTTTTTT
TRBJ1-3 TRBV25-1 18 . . CASSEPSQGRRSQDTIYF TGTGCCAGCAGTGAACCCTCGCAGGGGCGAAGGTCTCAGGACACCATATATTTT